This T cell receptor beta chain was identified during a study of blood T cells in healthy people across ages. Study conclusions and caveats: Whereas aged donors had fewer naive CD4+ cells, long-lived donors had more of them and higher diversity.

This clonotype was observed a handful of times. No antigen is known for it. The CDR3 sequence is 17 residues long. Germline trimming cut 5 bases from V and 0 bases from J; bases unmatched to any gene: 6. Germline V gene lookup returns CDR1 LGHNA and CDR2 YNFKEQ. Through a sample-barcoded 5' primer and a J-beta primer mix, a second PCR was run for roughly 6 to 11 cycles. Each cDNA molecule, via a template-switch adaptor with 12 random nucleotides, was tagged. TCRdb itself ran the 5' RACE reads through MiXCR, one entry per CDR3 protein. The table includes about a million distinct CDR3 sequences, around two fifths detected once. Every donor provided 8.5 to 10 milliliters of peripheral blood.

The sample taken for sequencing was blood. The sequence derives from a man between 18 and 35 years old in good health. The V gene is TRBV4-2, the J gene TRBJ2-2; 10 positions match TRBD2. This CDR3 is CASSELAGYANTGELFF. CDR3 coding DNA: TGTGCCAGCAGCGAACTAGCGGGGTACGCGAACACCGGGGAGCTGTTTTTT.